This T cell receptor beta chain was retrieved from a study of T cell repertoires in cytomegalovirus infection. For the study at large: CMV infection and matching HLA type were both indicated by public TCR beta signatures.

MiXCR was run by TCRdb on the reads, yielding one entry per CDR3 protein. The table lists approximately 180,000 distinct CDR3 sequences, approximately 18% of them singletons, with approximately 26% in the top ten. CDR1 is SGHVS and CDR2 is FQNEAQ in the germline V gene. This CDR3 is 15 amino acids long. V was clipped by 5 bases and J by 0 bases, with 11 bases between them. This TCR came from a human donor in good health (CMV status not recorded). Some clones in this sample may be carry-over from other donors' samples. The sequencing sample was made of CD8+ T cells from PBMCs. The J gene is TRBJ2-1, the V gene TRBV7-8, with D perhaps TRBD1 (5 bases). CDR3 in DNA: TGTGCCAGCAGCAAAAGGGGAAGCTCCTACAATGAGCAGTTCTTC. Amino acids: CASSKRGSSYNEQFF.